A selection of T cell receptor beta chains follows, all from one sample in a study of blood T cells in healthy people across ages. TCRdb passed the 5' RACE reads through MiXCR, listing each CDR3 protein once. The profile covers roughly 2 million distinct CDR3 sequences, with less than 50% appearing a single time and over 2% taken by the ten largest. Sequenced sample: blood. Receptors originate from a woman aged 40 to 50 in good health. The CDR3 runs from the conserved cysteine through the conserved F or W. Fields, in order: clone size, V gene, J gene, D gene, CDR3 protein, CDR3 DNA. A D gene is named only where the DNA matches it firmly. Size tells how often a clone was seen (once, few, many) or the class of an expanded clone, and some rows leave it out.

>-|TRBV6-2/TRBV6-3|TRBJ2-7|TRBD2
CASSYLRTSGGQFSYEQYF
TGTGCCAGCAGTTACCTCAGGACTAGCGGGGGGCAATTTTCCTACGAGCAGTACTTC
>few|TRBV29-1|TRBJ1-2|TRBD1
CSVEFRGVAYGYTF
TGCAGCGTTGAATTCAGGGGGGTAGCCTATGGCTACACCTTC
>-|TRBV28|TRBJ2-3|TRBD1
CASRDRWGPSTDTQYF
TGTGCCAGCAGGGACAGGTGGGGACCTAGCACAGATACGCAGTATTTT
>-|TRBV27|TRBJ1-6|TRBD1
CASRRGQGSSPLHF
TGTGCCAGCAGAAGGGGGCAGGGATCCTCACCCCTCCACTTT
>-|TRBV5-6|TRBJ1-2|TRBD1
CACRLDRDRDYGYTF
TGTGCCTGCAGACTCGACAGGGATCGGGACTATGGCTACACCTTC
>few|TRBV10-3|TRBJ2-1|-
CATSRGITGDYNEQFF
TGTGCCACAAGCCGGGGTATTACGGGGGACTACAATGAGCAGTTCTTC
>few|TRBV12-3/TRBV12-4|TRBJ2-3|TRBD2
CASSLRPGGADTQYF
TGTGCCAGCAGCCTTCGACCCGGGGGGGCAGATACGCAGTATTTT
>many|TRBV11-1|TRBJ2-6|TRBD1
CASSNRGSGANVLTF
TGTGCCAGCAGCAACAGGGGTTCCGGGGCCAACGTCCTGACTTTC
>few|TRBV27|TRBJ1-6|-
CASSLLAGTNSPLHF
TGTGCCAGCAGTTTACTGGCAGGGACTAATTCACCCCTCCACTTT
>-|TRBV27|TRBJ2-5|-
CASREFGRVETQYF
TGTGCCAGCAGGGAGTTCGGCCGAGTAGAGACCCAGTACTTC
>-|TRBV12-3/TRBV12-4|TRBJ2-5|-
CASSLFRQTQETQYF
TGTGCCAGCAGTTTGTTTCGGCAGACCCAAGAGACCCAGTACTTC
>-|TRBV20-1|TRBJ1-6|-
CSAIGTANSPLHF
TGCAGTGCTATTGGGACTGCAAATTCACCCCTCCACTTT
>few|TRBV6-2/TRBV6-3|TRBJ2-3|-
CASSDSRQDTQYF
TGTGCCAGCAGTGACTCGAGACAGGATACGCAGTATTTT
>-|TRBV3-1|TRBJ2-7|TRBD2
CASSRKRGSGYEQYF
TGTGCCAGCAGCCGGAAGCGGGGCTCGGGATACGAGCAGTACTTC
>-|TRBV27|TRBJ1-5|TRBD1
CARQGFRDQPQHF
TGTGCCAGACAGGGGTTCCGGGATCAGCCCCAGCATTTT
>-|TRBV15|TRBJ2-3|-
CATSRTPGPEQYF
TGTGCCACCAGCAGAACTCCGGGACCCGAGCAGTATTTT
>-|TRBV29-1|TRBJ2-5|TRBD1
CSVSPGTGSQETQYF
TGCAGCGTTTCCCCCGGGACAGGATCTCAAGAGACCCAGTACTTC
>-|TRBV28|TRBJ1-5|-
CASSIRGSEPQHF
TGTGCCAGCAGTATCCGGGGTTCGGAGCCCCAGCATTTT
>-|TRBV12-3/TRBV12-4|TRBJ2-1|TRBD1
CASSRDRFEQFF
TGTGCCAGTAGCCGGGACAGATTTGAGCAGTTCTTC
>-|TRBV20-1|TRBJ2-7|-
CSARGRVSSYEQYF
TGCAGTGCTAGAGGAAGGGTCTCCTCCTACGAGCAGTACTTC
>-|TRBV5-1|TRBJ2-1|TRBD2
CASSLGAGLGGNNEQFF
TGCGCCAGCAGCTTGGGTGCGGGTCTCGGGGGGAACAATGAGCAGTTCTTC
>-|TRBV5-1|TRBJ1-4|-
CASRWGFNEKLFF
TGCGCCAGCAGGTGGGGATTTAATGAAAAACTGTTTTTT
>few|TRBV6-2/TRBV6-3|TRBJ2-6|-
CASSPGRGRSGANVLTF
TGTGCCAGCAGCCCCGGAAGGGGACGGTCTGGGGCCAACGTCCTGACTTTC
>-|TRBV5-1|TRBJ2-6|-
CASSLAALSSGANVLTF
TGCGCCAGCAGCTTGGCGGCATTAAGCTCTGGGGCCAACGTCCTGACTTTC
>few|TRBV24-1|TRBJ1-5|-
CATSGFSNQPQHF
TGTGCCACCAGTGGGTTTAGCAATCAGCCCCAGCATTTT
>-|TRBV6-1|TRBJ2-7|-
CASRGRDHGNEQYF
TGTGCCAGTCGTGGAAGGGACCACGGCAACGAGCAGTACTTC
>few|TRBV20-1|TRBJ2-3|-
CSATPVDTQYF
TGCAGTGCTACACCCGTAGATACGCAGTATTTT
>-|TRBV29-1|TRBJ2-3|-
CSVARPLTSDTQYF
TGCAGCGTTGCGCGCCCCCTCACTTCAGATACGCAGTATTTT
>-|TRBV4-3|TRBJ1-4|-
CASSQDPDRSEGKLFF
TGCGCCAGCAGCCAAGATCCCGACAGGTCCGAGGGAAAACTGTTTTTT
>once|TRBV7-2|TRBJ1-4|TRBD1
CASSLGQGGSEKLFF
TGTGCCAGCAGCTTAGGACAGGGAGGGTCTGAAAAACTGTTTTTT
>-|TRBV5-1|TRBJ2-3|-
CASSPMRRGHGTDTQYF
TGCGCCAGCAGCCCGATGAGGAGGGGGCATGGAACAGATACGCAGTATTTT
>few|TRBV6-2/TRBV6-3|TRBJ2-7|TRBD1
CASAPTGSSYEQYF
TGTGCCAGCGCCCCGACAGGGAGCTCCTACGAGCAGTACTTC
>-|TRBV12-3/TRBV12-4|TRBJ2-3|-
CASSLDRSPGTDTQYF
TGTGCCAGCAGTTTAGACAGGAGTCCCGGCACAGATACGCAGTATTTT
>few|TRBV5-1|TRBJ2-7|-
CASSGLGRKHEQYF
TGCGCCAGCAGCGGACTGGGGAGGAAGCACGAGCAGTACTTC
>-|TRBV6-5|TRBJ2-5|-
CASRVWTEETQYF
TGTGCCAGCAGAGTCTGGACCGAAGAGACCCAGTACTTC
>-|TRBV7-3|TRBJ2-5|TRBD2
CASSQSRGGRETQYF
TGTGCCAGCAGCCAAAGCCGGGGGGGCCGTGAGACCCAGTACTTC
>few|TRBV7-9|TRBJ2-7|-
CASSPRIQTGDEQYF
TGTGCCAGCAGCCCGAGGATCCAAACGGGGGACGAGCAGTACTTC
>-|TRBV10-1|TRBJ1-5|-
CASSGFRDQPQHF
TGCGCCAGCAGCGGTTTTCGTGATCAGCCCCAGCATTTT
>-|TRBV12-3/TRBV12-4|TRBJ1-2|-
CASRPGETNYGYTF
TGTGCCAGCAGACCAGGGGAGACTAACTATGGCTACACCTTC
>few|TRBV29-1|TRBJ2-3|-
CSVPAGAFGDTQYF
TGCAGCGTTCCCGCGGGGGCGTTTGGAGATACGCAGTATTTT
>-|TRBV18|TRBJ2-1|TRBD2
CASSSRTSGVSYNEQFF
TGTGCCAGCTCATCCCGGACTAGCGGGGTCTCCTACAATGAGCAGTTCTTC
>-|TRBV27|TRBJ2-5|TRBD1
CASSLYPGQVQETQYF
TGTGCCAGCAGTCTATACCCCGGACAGGTACAAGAGACCCAGTACTTC
>few|TRBV20-1|TRBJ2-3|-
CSGYRDLDTQYF
TGCAGTGGTTATAGGGACCTGGATACGCAGTATTTT
>-|TRBV10-3|TRBJ2-7|-
CAISESPSYEQYF
TGTGCCATCAGTGAGTCTCCCTCCTACGAGCAGTACTTC
>-|TRBV20-1|TRBJ2-7|-
CSALSGQSSYEQYF
TGCAGTGCTTTGTCAGGACAGAGCTCCTACGAGCAGTACTTC
>-|TRBV24-1|TRBJ2-1|-
CATSDLQGGGNEQFF
TGTGCCACCAGTGATTTGCAGGGAGGAGGCAATGAGCAGTTCTTC
>few|TRBV7-3|TRBJ2-1|-
CASSPGPYPSYNEQFF
TGTGCCAGCAGCCCCGGGCCCTATCCTTCTTACAATGAGCAGTTCTTC
>-|TRBV20-1|TRBJ2-5|-
CSATHSRGGRETQYF
TGCAGTGCAACACATTCTAGGGGGGGGCGAGAGACCCAGTACTTC
>-|TRBV27|TRBJ2-4|-
CASSEGDERYF
TGTGCCAGCAGTGAAGGTGACGAGCGGTACTTC
>-|TRBV11-2|TRBJ2-1|TRBD2
CASSIPTSLQRDEQFF
TGTGCCAGCAGCATTCCGACTAGCCTCCAACGGGATGAGCAGTTCTTC
>-|TRBV5-4|TRBJ1-1|-
CASSLEGGRVNTEAFF
TGTGCCAGCAGCTTGGAGGGGGGACGGGTGAACACTGAAGCTTTCTTT
>few|TRBV7-8|TRBJ2-1|-
CASSLGTTNYEQFF
TGTGCCAGCAGCTTAGGGACCACTAATTATGAGCAGTTCTTC
>-|TRBV10-2|TRBJ2-1|-
CASSEWGGYCEQFF
TGCGCCAGCAGTGAGTGGGGGGGCTACTGTGAGCAGTTCTTC
>-|TRBV11-2|TRBJ2-1|-
CASSLVTVSSYNEQFF
TGTGCCAGCAGCTTAGTGACAGTGAGCTCCTACAATGAGCAGTTCTTC
>-|TRBV4-1|TRBJ1-1|TRBD1
CASSQRGPVPYTEAFF
TGCGCCAGCAGCCAGAGGGGGCCAGTTCCGTACACTGAAGCTTTCTTT
>-|TRBV20-1|TRBJ2-7|TRBD2
CSASEGLAVGYEQYF
TGCAGTGCTAGCGAGGGGCTAGCGGTAGGGTACGAGCAGTACTTC
>-|TRBV24-1|TRBJ2-7|TRBD1
CATSDTRGTGLPYEQYF
TGTGCCACCAGTGACACGCGAGGGACAGGGCTTCCCTACGAGCAGTACTTC